Listed here are 32 T cell receptor beta chains from one sample, sequenced in a study of neurological immune-mediated disorders. TCRdb re-called the 5' RACE reads through MiXCR, storing one row per CDR3 protein. The data contain 77,000 or so distinct CDR3 sequences, 9.4% of them seen just once; the ten biggest clones take up about 1.8%. The sequenced sample was PBMCs. These receptors were collected from a man in his fifties in good health.

This clonotype has a count of ten or more. V and J are TRBV11-2 and TRBJ1-4; D uncertain. CDR1 is SGHAT, CDR2 FQNNGV, per germline. The V gene lost 5 bases and the J gene lost 3 bases, with 16 bases spanning the gap. The CDR3 runs to 16 residues. CDR3 nucleotides: TGTGCCAGCAGCCCGACCGTGGTGTGGGCTAATGAAAAACTGTTTTTT. Its protein is CASSPTVVWANEKLFF.

This clonotype occurred many times. The chain combines TRBV20-1 with TRBJ1-1; D is undetermined. The CDR3 length is 18 residues. Germline values: CDR1 DFQATT, CDR2 SNEGSKA (reference sequence). Trimming left V 2 bases short and J 0 bases short, with 22 bases between. CDR3 bases: TGCAGTGCTAGACGGTCCGGGCAGGTCACTCTCCTGAACACTGAAGCTTTCTTT. Residues: CSARRSGQVTLLNTEAFF.

In its sample, this clonotype was seen many times. J is TRBJ2-1 and V is TRBV7-7, with 8 bases that match TRBD1. The CDR3 extends over 13 amino acids. J lost 10 bases, V lost 1 base, and 3 bases had no gene match. CDR1 and CDR2 from the germline V gene are SSHAT and FNYEAQ (reference sequence). The CDR3 spells CASSLGRDREQFF. In DNA, the CDR3 is TGTGCCAGCAGCTTAGGACGGGACAGGGAGCAGTTCTTC.

The table lists this clonotype with many counts. CDR3 in DNA: TGTGCCAGCAGTCTGGGGGGGAGCTCCTACAATGAGCAGTTCTTC. It codes for CASSLGGSSYNEQFF. The chain uses TRBV28 and TRBJ2-1; 7 positions match TRBD2. Germline lookup yields CDR1 MDHEN and CDR2 SYDVKM. CDR3 length equals 15 residues. V gave up 5 bases and J gave up 0 bases; unmatched junction bases: 4.

This clonotype was detected many times. Here the CDR3 reads CASSLRTSGRSTDTQYF. The CDR3 nucleotides read TGTGCCAGCAGCCTACGGACTAGCGGACGTAGCACAGATACGCAGTATTTT. The genes are TRBV12-3 or TRBV12-4 and TRBJ2-3; the match to TRBD2 covers 10 bases. J was trimmed by 0 bases and V by 6 bases; bases with no gene match: 9. This CDR3 comprises 17 residues.

This clonotype was observed at least ten times. The CDR3 DNA reads TGTGCCAGCAGCTTAACTCGGGGGGGAGAGACCCAGTACTTC. This codes for CASSLTRGGETQYF. This sequence joins TRBV7-9 and TRBJ2-5, with 8 bases aligning to TRBD2. The CDR3 sequence is 14 residues long. Germline-derived CDR1 and CDR2 are SEHNR and FQNEAQ (reference sequence). Losses at the gene ends were 2 bases for V and 4 bases for J; bases not matched to a gene: 3.

The table lists this clonotype with many counts. V usage is TRBV29-1 and J usage is TRBJ2-7; 11 bases are shared with TRBD1. The V and J ends lost 7 bases and 3 bases, in that order; junction bases with no gene match: 8. Germline loops: CDR1 SQVTM, CDR2 ANQGSEA. CDR3 length equals 14 residues. CDR3 sequence reads: CSAYSGTGGYEQYF. The CDR3 coding sequence is TGCAGCGCATACTCCGGGACAGGGGGCTACGAGCAGTACTTC.

This clonotype was recorded at least ten times. The rearrangement uses TRBV30 and TRBJ2-2, with TRBD1 identical over 8 bases. The CDR3 is made up of 13 amino acids. Germline V gene sequence: CDR1 GTSNPN, CDR2 SVGIG (reference sequence). Trimming cost V 5 bases and J 5 bases; bases outside gene matches: 4. CDR3 in DNA: TGTGCCTGGGGACAGGGTTTTACCGGGGAGCTGTTTTTT. As protein: CAWGQGFTGELFF.

The table lists this clonotype with many counts. J is TRBJ2-2 and V is TRBV9, with D possibly matching TRBD2 (5 bases). The CDR3 runs 16 residues. Deletions cut 4 bases from V and 4 bases from J, with 17 bases between. Germline V CDR1 and CDR2: SGDLS, YYNGEE. DNA of the CDR3: TGTGCCAGCAGCCTCACGGGGAATTTTCCCACCGGGGAGCTGTTTTTT. Translation: CASSLTGNFPTGELFF.

At least ten counts were recorded for this clonotype. The J gene is TRBJ2-7, the V gene TRBV28; a weak D match, TRBD2 (6 bases). Between the trimmed V and J ends, which lost 5 bases and 2 bases, there was a span of 22 bases. CDR1 and CDR2 (germline): MDHEN, SYDVKM. This CDR3 has 17 amino acids. CDR3 sequence (DNA): TGTGCCAGCAGTAAGGGAGGTGGGGCATCCGTCACCTACGAGCAGTACTTC. Its protein is CASSKGGGASVTYEQYF.

This clonotype was counted many times. This chain uses TRBV5-1 with TRBJ2-5; possibly TRBD2 for D (6 bases). There are 15 residues in the CDR3. V lost 6 bases to trimming and J lost 1 base, with 16 bases between them. CDR1 and CDR2 (germline): SGHRS, YFSETQ. In DNA, the CDR3 is TGCGCCAGCAACAAGGAAGCGGGCCCCCAAGAGACCCAGTACTTC. Protein: CASNKEAGPQETQYF.

The chain links TRBV5-1 to TRBJ2-5; 8 bases are shared with TRBD1. This CDR3 is built from 15 residues. CDR1 is SGHRS, CDR2 YFSETQ, per germline. The V gene end was trimmed by 5 bases and the J gene end by 2 bases; junction bases not matched to a gene: 8. This chain's CDR3 is CASRTTDRAQETQYF. CDR3 coding DNA: TGCGCCAGCAGGACGACGGACAGGGCACAAGAGACCCAGTACTTC.

There are many counts of this clonotype. This chain links TRBV5-1 with TRBJ2-3; D not resolved. The V gene's germline CDR1 is SGHRS and CDR2 YFSETQ. This CDR3 is 15 amino acids long. Deletions cut 4 bases from V and 0 bases from J, with 12 bases between. CDR3: CASSRGTPSTDTQYF. For the CDR3, the DNA is TGCGCCAGCAGCCGAGGAACTCCTAGCACAGATACGCAGTATTTT.

This clonotype was found many times. This rearrangement joins TRBV20-1 to TRBJ2-1; D might be TRBD1 or TRBD2, each matching 5 bases. V dropped 5 bases and J dropped 4 bases, with 12 bases sitting between them. The CDR3 contains 13 residues. The germline CDR1 and CDR2 sequences are DFQATT and SNEGSKA (reference sequence). The CDR3 DNA reads TGCAGTGCTTCCGGGACCGTTTACAATGAGCAGTTCTTC. The encoded protein is CSASGTVYNEQFF.

This clonotype was seen repeatedly, ten times or more. The chain links TRBV5-5 to TRBJ1-5, with unresolved D. Trimming stripped 0 bases from V and 7 bases from J, with 14 bases between. There are 15 residues in the CDR3. The germline V gene encodes CDR1 SGHKS and CDR2 YYEKEE (reference sequence). CDR3 sequence reads: CASSLESGPDQPQHF. CDR3 nucleotide sequence: TGTGCCAGCAGCTTGGAGTCCGGACCAGACCAGCCCCAGCATTTT. The entire variable domain, with the rest obtained from reference TRBV5-5 and TRBJ1-5, is as follows: DAGVTQSPTHLIKTRGQQVTLRCSPISGHKSVSWYQQVLGQGPQFIFQYYEKEERGRGNFPDRFSARQFPNYSSELNVNALLLGDSALYLCASSLESGPDQPQHFGDGTRLSIL.

This clonotype came up many times. V usage is TRBV5-1 and J usage is TRBJ2-5; TRBD2 might be the D (6 bases). The CDR3 covers 19 residues. Germline V gene lookup returns CDR1 SGHRS and CDR2 YFSETQ. Trimming shortened V by 3 bases and J by 5 bases, and 29 bases separated the two germline ends. The CDR3 DNA follows: TGCGCCAGCAGCTATCCCCGGGGGTTACGCGATAAGGATCTGGAGACCCAGTACTTC. Translating it yields CASSYPRGLRDKDLETQYF.

This clonotype was counted at least ten times. This chain links TRBV28 with TRBJ2-1; the match to TRBD2 covers 10 bases. CDR1 and CDR2 from the germline V gene are MDHEN and SYDVKM. Unmatched junction bases numbered 10, after V lost 6 bases and J lost 8 bases. This CDR3 has 15 amino acids. The CDR3 nucleotides are TGTGCCAGCAGCCTAGGACTAGCGGAGGGGGATGAGCAGTTCTTC. It specifies CASSLGLAEGDEQFF.

This clonotype was found many times. This sequence joins TRBV3-1 and TRBJ2-1, with a weak D call TRBD2 (6 bases). Germline CDR1 is LGHDT and CDR2 is YNNKEL (reference sequence). The V and J ends lost 3 bases and 2 bases respectively, with 14 bases between them. This CDR3 spans 16 amino acids. The CDR3 sequence: CASSHPGRGTYNEQFF. In DNA, the CDR3 is TGTGCCAGCAGCCACCCAGGGCGGGGCACCTACAATGAGCAGTTCTTC.

This clonotype was counted many times. V gene TRBV7-2 combines with J gene TRBJ2-3, with a weak D call TRBD1 (6 bases). The CDR3 runs 17 residues. Germline CDR1 SGHTA, CDR2 FQGNSA. V gave up 5 bases and J gave up 0 bases, with 18 bases separating them. The chain's CDR3 is CASSLILGAYSTDTQYF. The CDR3 DNA sequence: TGTGCCAGCAGCCTAATCTTGGGGGCCTATAGCACAGATACGCAGTATTTT.

This clonotype was counted many times. The V and J genes are TRBV12-3 or TRBV12-4 and TRBJ2-3, with 9 bases fitting TRBD1. V lost 3 bases and J lost 3; bases outside the gene matches: 4. The CDR3 has 15 amino acids. Here the CDR3 DNA reads TGTGCCAGCAGTTTGTGGACAGGGGAGACAGATACGCAGTATTTT. Its translation: CASSLWTGETDTQYF.

This clonotype came up many times. This chain uses TRBV7-2 with TRBJ2-1; TRBD2 agrees at 9 bases. J lost 8 bases, V lost 5 bases, and 13 bases had no gene match. CDR1 is SGHTA and CDR2 is FQGNSA in the germline V gene. The CDR3 runs to 16 residues. CDR3 nucleotide sequence: TGTGCCAGCAGCCCCTACGCGGGAGGGGGAGGGGATGAGCAGTTCTTC. This sequence encodes CASSPYAGGGGDEQFF. Based on the CDR3 plus reference TRBV7-2 and TRBJ2-1, the full variable domain is GAGVSQSPSNKVTEKGKDVELRCDPISGHTALYWYRQSLGQGLEFLIYFQGNSAPDKSGLPSDRFSAERTGGSVSTLTIQRTQQEDSAVYLCASSPYAGGGGDEQFFGPGTRLTVL.

This clonotype has ten or more counts. The CDR3 DNA reads as TGTGCCAGCAGCTTAGCGGGTGGGGGGAATGAGCAGTTCTTC. Residues: CASSLAGGGNEQFF. V is TRBV11-1 and J is TRBJ2-1; D possibly corresponds to TRBD2 (6 bases). The CDR3 runs 14 residues. Per germline, CDR1 SGHAT and CDR2 FQDESV (reference sequence). Trimming left V 0 bases short and J 7 bases short, with 10 bases between.

This clonotype was counted many times. The chain has TRBV7-9 and TRBJ1-1, with D possibly matching TRBD1 (6 bases). With 4 bases removed from V and 1 base from J, the gap between germline ends came to 7 bases. The CDR3 is 13 amino acids. Germline-derived CDR1 and CDR2 are SEHNR and FQNEAQ (reference sequence). The chain's CDR3 is CASSSQGNTEAFF. CDR3 DNA: TGTGCCAGCAGCTCACAGGGGAACACTGAAGCTTTCTTT.

This clonotype has at least ten counts. This rearrangement joins TRBV5-1 to TRBJ2-3; either TRBD1 or TRBD2 may supply D (5 bases each). Germline V gene sequence: CDR1 SGHRS, CDR2 YFSETQ. This CDR3 spans 14 amino acids. Deletions cut 0 bases from V and 2 bases from J, with 7 bases between. CDR3 nucleotides: TGCGCCAGCAGCTTGGTGGGACCCACAGATACGCAGTATTTT. Encoded protein: CASSLVGPTDTQYF.

The table lists this clonotype with a few counts. The gene calls are TRBV10-3 and TRBJ2-5; the D gene is possibly TRBD2 (6 bases). Germline CDR1 reads ENHRY; CDR2 reads SYGVKD. V lost 4 bases and J lost 5, with 17 bases in between. CDR3 length: 15 residues. The CDR3 region is CAISGGSRDLETQYF. The CDR3 bases are TGTGCCATCAGTGGAGGGAGTAGGGACTTGGAGACCCAGTACTTC.

This clonotype has a count of ten or more. The J gene is TRBJ2-5, the V gene TRBV2; D remains unclear. Germline values: CDR1 SNHLY, CDR2 FYNNEI. There are 14 residues in the CDR3. Deletions cut 6 bases from V and 5 bases from J, with 16 bases between. The CDR3 DNA is TGTGCCAGCAGCCTCGGGCCTTGGCTGGAGACCCAGTACTTC. Amino acid sequence: CASSLGPWLETQYF.

This clonotype was recorded many times. J is TRBJ2-7 and V is TRBV28, with a possible D match to TRBD1 (6 bases). CDR3 length equals 15 residues. Deletions cut 6 bases from V and 0 bases from J, with 15 bases between. The V gene's germline CDR1 is MDHEN and CDR2 SYDVKM. The CDR3 loop is CASRLIDRSSYEQYF. The CDR3 DNA reads as TGTGCCAGCAGGCTTATAGACAGGAGCTCCTACGAGCAGTACTTC.

This clonotype was detected ten times or more. The chain recombines TRBV7-2 with TRBJ1-1; TRBD1 matches at 10 bases. Per germline, CDR1 SGHTA and CDR2 FQGNSA. This CDR3 is 15 amino acids long. V lost 6 bases and J lost 6; bases outside the gene matches: 10. CDR3 protein: CASRRQGALISEAFF. The CDR3 DNA reads as TGTGCCAGCAGGAGACAGGGGGCCCTAATTTCTGAAGCTTTCTTT.

This clonotype came up many times. This sequence joins TRBV28 and TRBJ1-5; D possibly corresponds to TRBD1 (5 bases). The CDR3 has 15 residues. The V end was cut by 7 bases, the J end by 0 bases, with 13 bases between. Germline CDR1 reads MDHEN; CDR2 reads SYDVKM. This chain's CDR3 is CASTWGSYSNQPQHF. The CDR3, as DNA: TGTGCCAGCACCTGGGGGAGCTATAGCAATCAGCCCCAGCATTTT.

This clonotype was observed many times. V is TRBV20-1 and J is TRBJ1-6, with D hard to call. V was pared by 1 base and J by 6 bases, with 13 bases between. This CDR3 contains 15 residues. Germline loops: CDR1 DFQATT, CDR2 SNEGSKA (reference sequence). Here the CDR3 reads CSARAASGINSPLHF. CDR3 nucleotides: TGCAGTGCTAGAGCTGCCAGCGGGATTAATTCACCCCTCCACTTT.

Concerning this clonotype: The junction departs from germline at one end; a sequencing error may be responsible. This chain connects TRBV6-5 to TRBJ1-1; D unclear. CDR3 size: 17 residues. In germline, CDR1 is MNHEY, CDR2 SVGAGI. The CDR3 nucleotides are TGTGCCAGCAGTGACTCGGGGTCGAGCGTCCGGCGGACTGAAGCTTTCTTT. Protein: CASSDSGSSVRRTEAFF.

This chain links TRBV19 with TRBJ2-2; 11 bases map to TRBD1. The length of the CDR3 is 15 residues. The ends lost 7 bases at V and 6 bases at J; junction bases unmatched: 7. Germline V gene sequence: CDR1 LNHDA, CDR2 SQIVND (reference sequence). CDR3 region: CASNHRDRGSGELFF. DNA for the CDR3: TGTGCCAGTAATCACCGGGACAGGGGGTCCGGGGAGCTGTTTTTT.